Listed below are T cell receptor beta chains from one sample, sequenced in a study of T cell responses to AZD1222 COVID-19 vaccine. Assay used: immunoSEQ multiplex PCR; TCRdb lists only in-frame clones, some missing. The sample lists more than 85,000 clones, 80% to 90% occurring once. Specimen: peripheral blood, collected 28 days after the second AZD1222 dose. The source is an adult who received the AZD1222 COVID-19 vaccine. Each CDR3 is given with its conserved first and last residue. Each record gives: J gene, V gene, D gene, clone size, CDR3 protein, CDR3 DNA. A D gene is named only where the DNA matches it firmly. For some rows the clone size is stated as once, few or many, or as a class when expanded; others skip it.

>TRBJ2-3|TRBV2|.|.
CASSEALRWDTQYF
TGTGCCAGCAGTGAAGCGCTTCGTTGGGATACGCAGTATTTT
>TRBJ2-3|TRBV5-4|.|.
CASSRASTDTQYF
TGTGCCAGCAGTCGTGCCAGCACAGATACGCAGTATTTT
>TRBJ2-1|TRBV28|.|.
CASSFTSGRGEQFF
TGTGCCAGCAGTTTCACTAGCGGCAGGGGGGAGCAGTTCTTC
>TRBJ2-1|TRBV15|TRBD2|.
CATSRAGTSANNEQFF
TGTGCCACCAGCAGAGCCGGGACTAGCGCCAACAATGAGCAGTTCTTC
>TRBJ1-5|TRBV19|TRBD1|.
CASSWTGGGNQPQHF
TGTGCCAGTAGTTGGACAGGGGGCGGCAATCAGCCCCAGCATTTT
>TRBJ1-4|TRBV4-1|TRBD1|.
CASSQGGQATNEKLFF
TGCGCCAGCAGCCAAGGGGGACAGGCAACTAATGAAAAACTGTTTTTT
>TRBJ2-7|TRBV5-4|.|once
CASSRWGDEQYF
TGTGCCAGCAGCCGTTGGGGAGACGAGCAGTACTTC
>TRBJ2-7|TRBV5-5|.|.
CASSFEVAYEQYF
TGTGCCAGCAGCTTTGAGGTCGCCTACGAGCAGTACTTC
>TRBJ2-3|TRBV24-1|.|.
CATSDWGSADTQYF
TGTGCCACCAGTGATTGGGGCTCTGCAGATACGCAGTATTTT
>TRBJ2-7|TRBV7-3|TRBD1|.
CASSPRTGREQYF
TGTGCCAGCAGCCCGAGGACAGGGCGGGAGCAGTACTTC
>TRBJ1-1|TRBV3-1/TRBV3-2|.|.
CASSHSMTTEAFF
TGTGCCAGCAGCCATAGTATGACCACTGAAGCTTTCTTT
>TRBJ1-3|TRBV6-2/TRBV6-3|.|.
CASSDTPRIGNTIYF
TGTGCCAGCAGCGACACTCCGCGGATTGGAAACACCATATATTTT
>TRBJ2-3|TRBV19|TRBD2|.
CASSIGLAGDLGIGTDTQYF
TGTGCCAGTAGTATAGGACTAGCGGGAGACCTTGGAATCGGCACAGATACGCAGTATTTT
>TRBJ1-2|TRBV5-4|.|once
CASSLVGPGSPYTF
TGTGCCAGCAGCTTGGTAGGCCCGGGATCCCCCTACACCTTC
>TRBJ2-3|TRBV2|.|.
CASTRGQVTDTQYF
TGTGCCAGCACCCGGGGCCAAGTCACAGATACGCAGTATTTT
>TRBJ2-1|TRBV5-1|TRBD2|.
CASKLAGVSNSRYNEQFF
TGCGCCAGCAAGTTGGCGGGAGTAAGCAACTCCCGCTACAATGAGCAGTTCTTC
>TRBJ1-1|TRBV10-1|.|.
CASSESVGAEAFF
TGCGCCAGCAGTGAGTCGGTGGGGGCTGAAGCTTTCTTT
>TRBJ2-7|TRBV27|.|.
CASSLDPSSYEQYF
TGTGCCAGCAGTTTAGATCCAAGCTCCTACGAGCAGTACTTC
>TRBJ2-2|TRBV6-1|TRBD2|.
CASSEREPGELFF
TGTGCCAGCAGTGAGCGGGAGCCCGGGGAGCTGTTTTTT
>TRBJ1-6|TRBV5-5|.|once
CASSSQYSNSPLHF
TGTGCCAGCAGCTCGCAGTACTCTAACTCACCCCTCCACTTT
>TRBJ2-2|TRBV5-1|.|.
CASSLELRSTGELFF
TGCGCCAGCAGCTTGGAGCTGAGGAGCACCGGGGAGCTGTTTTTT
>TRBJ1-2|TRBV28|.|.
CASSLRGVGNYGYTF
TGTGCCAGCAGTTTACGGGGGGTCGGTAACTATGGCTACACCTTC
>TRBJ1-4|TRBV28|TRBD1|.
CASSLWLRQGGDEKLFF
TGTGCCAGCAGTTTATGGTTGAGACAGGGGGGGGATGAAAAACTGTTTTTT
>TRBJ1-2|TRBV9|.|once
CASRGDNYGYTF
TGTGCCAGCAGGGGGGATAACTATGGCTACACCTTC
>TRBJ2-5|TRBV19|.|.
CASSQAGGETQYF
TGTGCCAGTAGTCAGGCCGGAGGGGAGACCCAGTACTTC
>TRBJ2-1|TRBV4-2|TRBD2|once
CASSQGLAAYNEQFF
TGTGCCAGCAGCCAAGGACTAGCGGCCTACAATGAGCAGTTCTTC